The entry below gives a single T cell receptor (beta chain) sequence along with its context. Some second doses came at about 4 weeks and others at about 12 weeks; these were pooled. These data belong to a study of T cell responses to AZD1222 COVID-19 vaccine. The table came from immunoSEQ multiplex PCR; TCRdb's copy has only in-frame clones and leaves some out. The repertoire holds 90,000 to 120,000 clones, with around 90% as singletons. Trimming cost V 7 bases and J 6 bases, with 7 bases left between them. The germline V gene has CDR1 LNHDA and CDR2 SQIVND (reference sequence). The CDR3 has 11 amino acids.

This TCR was recovered from an adult who received the AZD1222 COVID-19 vaccine. The specimen was peripheral blood, collected 28 days after the second AZD1222 dose. V usage is TRBV19 and J usage is TRBJ1-3; D is unresolved. The CDR3 loop reads CASKRKNTIYF. Here the CDR3 DNA reads TGTGCCAGTAAACGGAAAAACACCATATATTTT.